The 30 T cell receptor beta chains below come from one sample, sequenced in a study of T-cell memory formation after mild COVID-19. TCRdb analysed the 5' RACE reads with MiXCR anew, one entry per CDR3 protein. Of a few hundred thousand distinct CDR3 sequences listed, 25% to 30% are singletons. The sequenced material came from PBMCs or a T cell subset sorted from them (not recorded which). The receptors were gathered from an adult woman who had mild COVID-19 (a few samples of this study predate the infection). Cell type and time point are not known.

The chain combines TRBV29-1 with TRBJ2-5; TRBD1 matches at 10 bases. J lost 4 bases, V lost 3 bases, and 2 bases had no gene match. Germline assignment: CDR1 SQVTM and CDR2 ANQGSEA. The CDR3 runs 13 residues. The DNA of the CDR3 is TGCAGCGTTGACCGGACAGGGGGAGAGACCCAGTACTTC. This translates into CSVDRTGGETQYF.

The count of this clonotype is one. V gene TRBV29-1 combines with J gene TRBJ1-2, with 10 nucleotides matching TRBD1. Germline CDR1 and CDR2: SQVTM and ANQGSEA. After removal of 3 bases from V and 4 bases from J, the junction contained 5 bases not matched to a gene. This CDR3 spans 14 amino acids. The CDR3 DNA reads TGCAGCGTTGAGGGACAGGGGTTGGGCTATGGCTACACCTTC. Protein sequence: CSVEGQGLGYGYTF.

Written as DNA, the CDR3 is TGTGCCAGCAGCGTAGCCGGTCACAACCAAGAGACCCAGTACTTC. Its translation is CASSVAGHNQETQYF. The rearrangement joins TRBV9 to TRBJ2-5; no clear D. V lost 0 bases, J lost 0 bases, and 9 bases lay in between. CDR1 is SGDLS and CDR2 is YYNGEE in the germline V gene. CDR3 size: 15 residues.

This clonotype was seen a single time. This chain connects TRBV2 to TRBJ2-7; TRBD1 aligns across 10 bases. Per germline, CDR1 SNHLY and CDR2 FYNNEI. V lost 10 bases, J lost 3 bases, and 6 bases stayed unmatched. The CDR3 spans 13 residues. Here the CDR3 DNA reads TGTGCCACCCGCGGGACAGGGGTCTACGAGCAGTACTTC. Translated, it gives CATRGTGVYEQYF.

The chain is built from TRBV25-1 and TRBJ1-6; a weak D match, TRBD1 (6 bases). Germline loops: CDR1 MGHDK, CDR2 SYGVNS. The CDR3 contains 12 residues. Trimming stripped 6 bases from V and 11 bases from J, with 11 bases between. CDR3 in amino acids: CASRAGAAPLHF. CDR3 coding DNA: TGTGCCAGCAGGGCAGGGGCAGCACCCCTCCACTTT.

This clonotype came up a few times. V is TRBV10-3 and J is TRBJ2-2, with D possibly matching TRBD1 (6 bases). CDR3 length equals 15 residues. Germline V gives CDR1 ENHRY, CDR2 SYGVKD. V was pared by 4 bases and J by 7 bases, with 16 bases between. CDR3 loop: CAISGRDTLGGELFF. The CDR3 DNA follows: TGTGCCATCAGTGGTAGGGACACCCTCGGCGGGGAGCTGTTTTTT.

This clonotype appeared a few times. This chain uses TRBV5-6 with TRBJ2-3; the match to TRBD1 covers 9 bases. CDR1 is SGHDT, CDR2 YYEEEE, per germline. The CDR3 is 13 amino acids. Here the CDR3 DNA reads TGTGCAGCCTCCGGGACAGGGAGGGACGAGGAGTATTTT. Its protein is CAASGTGRDEEYF.

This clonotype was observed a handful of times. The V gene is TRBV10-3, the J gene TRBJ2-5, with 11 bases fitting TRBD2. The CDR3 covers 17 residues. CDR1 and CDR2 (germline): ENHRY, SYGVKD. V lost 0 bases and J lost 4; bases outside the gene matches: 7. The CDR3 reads CAISESRTSGLGETQYF. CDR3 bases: TGTGCCATCAGTGAGTCTCGGACTAGCGGGTTGGGAGAGACCCAGTACTTC.

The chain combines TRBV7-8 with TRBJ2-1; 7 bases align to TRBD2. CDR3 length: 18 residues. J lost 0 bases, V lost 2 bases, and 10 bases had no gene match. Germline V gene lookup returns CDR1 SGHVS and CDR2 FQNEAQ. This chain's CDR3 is CASSLQLAPDLSYNEQFF. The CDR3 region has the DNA TGTGCCAGCAGCTTACAACTAGCGCCTGATCTCTCCTACAATGAGCAGTTCTTC.

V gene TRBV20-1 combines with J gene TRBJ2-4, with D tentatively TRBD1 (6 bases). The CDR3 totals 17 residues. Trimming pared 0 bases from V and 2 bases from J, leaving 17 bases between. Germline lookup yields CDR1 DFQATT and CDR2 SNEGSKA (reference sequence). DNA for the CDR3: TGCAGTGCTAGAGAGGCAGTTCGAAGGGACACCAAAAACATTCAGTACTTC. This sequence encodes CSAREAVRRDTKNIQYF.

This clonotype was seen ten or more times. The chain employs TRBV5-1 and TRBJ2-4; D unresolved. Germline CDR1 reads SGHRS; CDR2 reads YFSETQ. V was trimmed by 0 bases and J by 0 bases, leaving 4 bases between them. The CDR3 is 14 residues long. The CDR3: CASSLALAKNIQYF. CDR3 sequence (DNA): TGCGCCAGCAGCTTGGCCTTAGCCAAAAACATTCAGTACTTC.

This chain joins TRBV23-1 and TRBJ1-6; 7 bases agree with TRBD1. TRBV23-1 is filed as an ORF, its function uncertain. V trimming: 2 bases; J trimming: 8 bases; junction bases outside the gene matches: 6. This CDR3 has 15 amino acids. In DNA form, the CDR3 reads TGCGCCAGCAGTCAAGGGAGCAGGGGGGATTCACCCCTCCACTTT. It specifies CASSQGSRGDSPLHF.

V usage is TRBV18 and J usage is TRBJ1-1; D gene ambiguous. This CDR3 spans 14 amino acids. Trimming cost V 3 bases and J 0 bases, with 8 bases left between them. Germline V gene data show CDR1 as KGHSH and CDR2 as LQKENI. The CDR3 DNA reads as TGTGCCAGCTCACCTCAAGATTTGAACACTGAAGCTTTCTTT. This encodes CASSPQDLNTEAFF.

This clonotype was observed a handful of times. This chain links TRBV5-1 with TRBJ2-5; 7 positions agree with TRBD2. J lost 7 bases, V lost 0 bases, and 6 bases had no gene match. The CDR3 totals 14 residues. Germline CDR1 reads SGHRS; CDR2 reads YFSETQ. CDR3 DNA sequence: TGCGCCAGCAGCTTGGATGGCGGGGGTCGGACCCAGTACTTC. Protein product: CASSLDGGGRTQYF.

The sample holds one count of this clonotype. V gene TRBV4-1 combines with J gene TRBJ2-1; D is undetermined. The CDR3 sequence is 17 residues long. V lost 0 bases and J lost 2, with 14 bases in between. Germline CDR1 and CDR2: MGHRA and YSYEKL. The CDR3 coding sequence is TGCGCCAGCAGCCAAGAGACCACCTTTGATGCCTACAATGAGCAGTTCTTC. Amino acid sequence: CASSQETTFDAYNEQFF.

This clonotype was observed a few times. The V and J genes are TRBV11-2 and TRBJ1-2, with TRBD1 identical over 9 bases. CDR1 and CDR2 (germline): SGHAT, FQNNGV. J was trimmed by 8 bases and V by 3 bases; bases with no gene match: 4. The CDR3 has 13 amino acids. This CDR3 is CASSLGQGTGYTF. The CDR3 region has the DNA TGTGCCAGCAGCTTGGGACAGGGTACGGGCTACACCTTC.

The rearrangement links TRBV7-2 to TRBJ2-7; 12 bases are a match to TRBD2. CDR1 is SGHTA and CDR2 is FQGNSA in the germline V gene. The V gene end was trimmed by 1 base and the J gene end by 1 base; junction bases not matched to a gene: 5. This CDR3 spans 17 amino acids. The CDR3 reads CASSLGLAGVRSYEQYF. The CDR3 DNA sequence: TGTGCCAGCAGCTTAGGACTAGCGGGAGTTAGGTCCTACGAGCAGTACTTC.

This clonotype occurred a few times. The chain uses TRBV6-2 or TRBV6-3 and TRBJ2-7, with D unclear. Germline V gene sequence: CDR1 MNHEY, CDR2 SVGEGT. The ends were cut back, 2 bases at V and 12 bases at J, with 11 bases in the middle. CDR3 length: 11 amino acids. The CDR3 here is CASSYSVRTYF. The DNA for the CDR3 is TGTGCCAGCAGTTACAGCGTCAGGACGTACTTC.

CDR3 amino acids: CASKGTEGTEAFF. The DNA of the CDR3 is TGTGCCAGCAAGGGGACGGAGGGGACTGAAGCTTTCTTT. The chain employs TRBV7-9 and TRBJ1-1; tentatively, D is TRBD1 (5 bases). This CDR3 comprises 13 residues. Per the germline V gene, CDR1 is SEHNR and CDR2 is FQNEAQ (reference sequence). Trimming left V 7 bases short and J 5 bases short, with 14 bases between.

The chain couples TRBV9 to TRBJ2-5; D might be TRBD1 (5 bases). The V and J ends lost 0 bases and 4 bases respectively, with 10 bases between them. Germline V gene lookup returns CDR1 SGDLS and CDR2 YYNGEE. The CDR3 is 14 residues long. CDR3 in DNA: TGTGCCAGCAGCGTAGAAAGGGGTGTAGAGACCCAGTACTTC. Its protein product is CASSVERGVETQYF.

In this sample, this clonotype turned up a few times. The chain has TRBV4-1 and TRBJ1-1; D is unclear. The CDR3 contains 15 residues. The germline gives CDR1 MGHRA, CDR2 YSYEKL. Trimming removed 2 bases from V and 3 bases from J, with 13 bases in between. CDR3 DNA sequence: TGCGCCAGCAGCCAAATGAGGGCGCGGGACACTGAAGCTTTCTTT. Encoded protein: CASSQMRARDTEAFF.

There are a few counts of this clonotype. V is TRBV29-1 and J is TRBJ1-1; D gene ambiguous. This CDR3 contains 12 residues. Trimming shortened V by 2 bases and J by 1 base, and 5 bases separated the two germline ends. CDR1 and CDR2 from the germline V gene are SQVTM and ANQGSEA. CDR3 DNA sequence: TGCAGCGTTGAAAAGGGGAACACTGAAGCTTTCTTT. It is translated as CSVEKGNTEAFF.

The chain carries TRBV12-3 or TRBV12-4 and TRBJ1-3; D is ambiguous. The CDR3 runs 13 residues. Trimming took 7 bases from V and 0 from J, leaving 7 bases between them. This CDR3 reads CASKVHSGNTIYF. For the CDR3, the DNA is TGTGCCAGCAAGGTTCACTCTGGAAACACCATATATTTT.

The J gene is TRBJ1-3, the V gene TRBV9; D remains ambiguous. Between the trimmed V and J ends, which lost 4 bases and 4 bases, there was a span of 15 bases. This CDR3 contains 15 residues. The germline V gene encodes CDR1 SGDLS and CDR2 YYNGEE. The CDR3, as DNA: TGTGCCAGCAGCCCCCAGATCGCGGACGGAAACACCATATATTTT. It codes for CASSPQIADGNTIYF.

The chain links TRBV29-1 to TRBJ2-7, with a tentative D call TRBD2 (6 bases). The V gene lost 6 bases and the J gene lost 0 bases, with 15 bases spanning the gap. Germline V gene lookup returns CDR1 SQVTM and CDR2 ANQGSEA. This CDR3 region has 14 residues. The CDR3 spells CSVVPGLHSYEQYF. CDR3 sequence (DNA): TGCAGCGTCGTTCCGGGACTCCACTCCTACGAGCAGTACTTC.

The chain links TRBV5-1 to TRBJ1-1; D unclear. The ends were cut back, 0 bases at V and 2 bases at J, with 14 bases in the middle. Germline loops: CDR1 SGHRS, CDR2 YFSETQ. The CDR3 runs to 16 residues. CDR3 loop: CASSLDRPGKNTEAFF. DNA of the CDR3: TGCGCCAGCAGCTTGGATCGGCCAGGAAAAAACACTGAAGCTTTCTTT.

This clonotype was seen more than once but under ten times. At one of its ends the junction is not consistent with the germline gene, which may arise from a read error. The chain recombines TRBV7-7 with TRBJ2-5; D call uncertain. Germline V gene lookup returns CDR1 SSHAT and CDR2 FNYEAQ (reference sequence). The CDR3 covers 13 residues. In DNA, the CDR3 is TGTGCTAGCAGCTTAGGGCCTGGGGAGACCCAGTACTTC. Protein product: CASSLGPGETQYF.

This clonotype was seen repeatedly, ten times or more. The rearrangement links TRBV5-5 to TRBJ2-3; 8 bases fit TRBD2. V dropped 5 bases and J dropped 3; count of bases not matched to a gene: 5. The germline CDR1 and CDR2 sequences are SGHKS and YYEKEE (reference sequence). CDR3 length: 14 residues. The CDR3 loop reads CASRPIAGTDTQYF. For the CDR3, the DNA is TGTGCCAGCAGACCTATAGCGGGGACAGATACGCAGTATTTT. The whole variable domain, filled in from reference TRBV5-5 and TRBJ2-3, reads DAGVTQSPTHLIKTRGQQVTLRCSPISGHKSVSWYQQVLGQGPQFIFQYYEKEERGRGNFPDRFSARQFPNYSSELNVNALLLGDSALYLCASRPIAGTDTQYFGPGTRLTVL.

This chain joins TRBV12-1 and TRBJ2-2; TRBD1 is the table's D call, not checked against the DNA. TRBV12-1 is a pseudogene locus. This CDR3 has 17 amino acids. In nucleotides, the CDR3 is TGTGCCAGCAGCTTTGGCCCCCCGGGGCCGAACACCGGGGAGCTGTTTTTT. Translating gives CASSFGPPGPNTGELFF.

The CDR3, as DNA: TGCGCCAGCAGCGCCTACGGAGAGACCCAGTACTTC. Its translation is CASSAYGETQYF. V gene TRBV5-1 combines with J gene TRBJ2-5; D unresolved. V gave up 4 bases and J gave up 4 bases, with 8 bases separating them. This CDR3 has 12 amino acids. Germline values: CDR1 SGHRS, CDR2 YFSETQ.